This is a list of T cell receptor beta chains from one sample in a study of graft-versus-host responses after intestinal transplantation. Clones were sequenced by immunoSEQ multiplex PCR, and TCRdb holds only the in-frame ones, with some missing. The table shows about 97,000 clones, with approximately 90% occurring only once. The sequences come from PBMCs, collected approximately 470 days after intestinal transplant. The origin of the receptors is a human patient who received an intestinal transplant, so some T cells may come from the graft donor. Both conserved end residues are part of each CDR3. The order of the fields is CDR3 length, V gene, J gene, clone size, D gene, CDR3 protein, CDR3 DNA. A D gene is named only where the DNA matches it firmly. Clone size is not always given. Where it is, it says once, few, many or a class for expanded clones.

len: 14
v_gene: TRBV29-1
j_gene: TRBJ2-7
abundance: -
d_gene: -
CDR3aa: CSVVPGQGGSEQYF
CDR3nt: TGCAGCGTTGTACCCGGACAGGGAGGGTCCGAGCAGTACTTC

len: 16
v_gene: TRBV19
j_gene: TRBJ2-2
abundance: -
d_gene: TRBD1
CDR3aa: CASRTGGGISTGELFF
CDR3nt: TGTGCCAGTAGAACAGGGGGTGGAATTAGCACCGGGGAGCTGTTTTTT

len: 14
v_gene: TRBV2
j_gene: TRBJ1-1
abundance: -
d_gene: TRBD1
CDR3aa: CASSDPRDRERAFF
CDR3nt: TGTGCCAGCAGTGACCCCCGGGACAGGGAACGGGCTTTCTTT

len: 14
v_gene: TRBV6-5
j_gene: TRBJ1-3
abundance: few
d_gene: -
CDR3aa: CASRRGPSANTIYF
CDR3nt: TGTGCCAGCAGAAGGGGTCCTTCAGCAAACACCATATATTTT

len: 15
v_gene: TRBV4-1
j_gene: TRBJ1-1
abundance: once
d_gene: TRBD1
CDR3aa: CASSHLGQGNTEAFF
CDR3nt: TGCGCCAGCAGCCACCTCGGACAGGGAAACACTGAAGCTTTCTTT

len: 16
v_gene: TRBV11-2
j_gene: TRBJ2-7
abundance: -
d_gene: TRBD1
CDR3aa: CASSPPGGRDSYEQYF
CDR3nt: TGTGCCAGCAGCCCTCCAGGAGGTCGGGACAGTTACGAGCAGTACTTC

len: 12
v_gene: TRBV10-2
j_gene: TRBJ1-4
abundance: -
d_gene: -
CDR3aa: CASRQGGEKLFF
CDR3nt: TGCGCCAGCAGACAGGGTGGCGAAAAACTGTTTTTT

len: 17
v_gene: TRBV12-5
j_gene: TRBJ2-7
abundance: -
d_gene: -
CDR3aa: CASGPSAGTPTSREQYF
CDR3nt: TGTGCTAGTGGTCCGTCGGCCGGGACACCAACGTCCCGCGAGCAGTACTTC

len: 16
v_gene: TRBV18
j_gene: TRBJ1-1
abundance: -
d_gene: TRBD1
CDR3aa: CASSLTPGQEGTEAFF
CDR3nt: TGTGCCAGCTCACTTACCCCGGGACAGGAGGGCACTGAAGCTTTCTTT

len: 14
v_gene: TRBV13
j_gene: TRBJ2-3
abundance: -
d_gene: TRBD2
CDR3aa: CASYGGGAGDTQYF
CDR3nt: TGTGCCAGCTATGGCGGGGGGGCAGGAGATACGCAGTATTTT

len: 15
v_gene: TRBV15
j_gene: TRBJ2-4
abundance: few
d_gene: TRBD2
CDR3aa: CATSRGAGVGDIQYF
CDR3nt: TGTGCCACCAGCAGGGGAGCGGGGGTTGGGGACATTCAGTACTTC

len: 14
v_gene: TRBV7-2
j_gene: TRBJ2-7
abundance: -
d_gene: TRBD2
CDR3aa: CASSLGTSRREQYF
CDR3nt: TGTGCCAGCAGCTTAGGGACTAGCAGGCGCGAGCAGTACTTC

len: 15
v_gene: TRBV12-5
j_gene: TRBJ1-1
abundance: -
d_gene: -
CDR3aa: CASGSEVGKNTEAFF
CDR3nt: TGTGCTAGTGGCTCCGAGGTGGGCAAGAACACTGAAGCTTTCTTT

len: 14
v_gene: TRBV7-6
j_gene: TRBJ2-3
abundance: few
d_gene: -
CDR3aa: CASSPVVQGDTQYF
CDR3nt: TGTGCCAGCAGCCCGGTCGTGCAGGGGGATACGCAGTATTTT

len: 15
v_gene: TRBV6-5
j_gene: TRBJ2-2
abundance: -
d_gene: -
CDR3aa: CASSRGGSNTGELFF
CDR3nt: TGTGCCAGCAGCCGAGGGGGATCGAACACCGGGGAGCTGTTTTTT

len: 14
v_gene: TRBV5-1
j_gene: TRBJ1-4
abundance: -
d_gene: -
CDR3aa: CASTGGTTNEKLFF
CDR3nt: TGCGCCAGCACCGGGGGGACTACTAATGAAAAACTGTTTTTT

len: 12
v_gene: TRBV7-3
j_gene: TRBJ2-1
abundance: -
d_gene: TRBD1
CDR3aa: CASSPQGDEQFF
CDR3nt: TGTGCCAGCAGCCCACAGGGGGATGAGCAGTTCTTC

len: 11
v_gene: TRBV10-3
j_gene: TRBJ2-1
abundance: -
d_gene: -
CDR3aa: CATGLNNEQFF
CDR3nt: TGTGCCACCGGACTGAACAATGAGCAGTTCTTC

len: 13
v_gene: TRBV2
j_gene: TRBJ2-1
abundance: -
d_gene: -
CDR3aa: CASLGWSPNEQFF
CDR3nt: TGTGCCAGCCTGGGGTGGAGTCCCAATGAGCAGTTCTTC

len: 13
v_gene: TRBV5-1
j_gene: TRBJ2-5
abundance: -
d_gene: -
CDR3aa: CASSPEGQETQYF
CDR3nt: TGCGCCAGCAGCCCCGAGGGACAAGAGACCCAGTACTTC

len: 15
v_gene: TRBV7-9
j_gene: TRBJ2-5
abundance: -
d_gene: TRBD1
CDR3aa: CASSTRTGEQETQYF
CDR3nt: TGTGCCAGCAGCACCCGGACAGGGGAACAAGAGACCCAGTACTTC

len: 14
v_gene: TRBV10-3
j_gene: TRBJ1-5
abundance: -
d_gene: -
CDR3aa: CAISESMGYQPQHF
CDR3nt: TGTGCCATCAGTGAGTCGATGGGGTATCAGCCCCAGCATTTT

len: 15
v_gene: TRBV7-3
j_gene: TRBJ2-3
abundance: once
d_gene: TRBD2
CDR3aa: CASSQLAGTTDTQYF
CDR3nt: TGTGCCAGCAGCCAACTAGCGGGGACCACAGATACGCAGTATTTT

len: 14
v_gene: TRBV19
j_gene: TRBJ1-4
abundance: few
d_gene: -
CDR3aa: CASSTPGLNEKLFF
CDR3nt: TGTGCCAGTAGTACGCCGGGTCTAAATGAAAAACTGTTTTTT

len: 13
v_gene: TRBV5-8
j_gene: TRBJ2-5
abundance: -
d_gene: -
CDR3aa: CASSLSGVETQYF
CDR3nt: TGTGCCAGCAGCTTGTCAGGGGTGGAGACCCAGTACTTC

len: 16
v_gene: TRBV13
j_gene: TRBJ2-7
abundance: -
d_gene: TRBD1
CDR3aa: CASSYPGTGVTYEQYF
CDR3nt: TGTGCCAGCAGCTACCCCGGGACAGGGGTGACCTACGAGCAGTACTTC

len: 14
v_gene: TRBV4-1
j_gene: TRBJ2-5
abundance: -
d_gene: TRBD1
CDR3aa: CASSRDRGRETQYF
CDR3nt: TGCGCCAGCAGCCGGGACAGGGGTCGAGAGACCCAGTACTTC

len: 14
v_gene: TRBV6-1
j_gene: TRBJ2-2
abundance: -
d_gene: TRBD1
CDR3aa: CASIRDRATGELFF
CDR3nt: TGTGCCAGCATACGGGACAGGGCCACCGGGGAGCTGTTTTTT

len: 13
v_gene: TRBV5-5
j_gene: TRBJ1-4
abundance: -
d_gene: -
CDR3aa: CASSSGLNEKLFF
CDR3nt: TGTGCCAGCAGCTCGGGACTTAATGAAAAACTGTTTTTT

len: 15
v_gene: TRBV29-1
j_gene: TRBJ2-7
abundance: -
d_gene: TRBD1
CDR3aa: CSVWSPGTGSYEQYF
CDR3nt: TGCAGCGTTTGGTCTCCGGGGACAGGGAGCTACGAGCAGTACTTC

len: 11
v_gene: TRBV27
j_gene: TRBJ2-1
abundance: once
d_gene: -
CDR3aa: CASSFGTGEVF
CDR3nt: TGTGCCAGCAGTTTTGGGACCGGGGAGGTCTTC

len: 16
v_gene: TRBV7-9
j_gene: TRBJ1-2
abundance: once
d_gene: -
CDR3aa: CASSLGDRRENYGYTF
CDR3nt: TGTGCCAGCAGCTTAGGGGATCGGAGGGAGAACTATGGCTACACCTTC

len: 14
v_gene: TRBV10-1
j_gene: TRBJ2-3
abundance: -
d_gene: -
CDR3aa: CASSDPPFGDTQYF
CDR3nt: TGCGCCAGCAGTGACCCTCCCTTTGGAGATACGCAGTATTTT

len: 15
v_gene: TRBV7-9
j_gene: TRBJ2-1
abundance: -
d_gene: -
CDR3aa: CASSSQGGSYNEQFF
CDR3nt: TGTGCCAGCAGCTCACAGGGCGGCTCCTACAATGAGCAGTTCTTC

len: 14
v_gene: TRBV6-1
j_gene: TRBJ1-1
abundance: once
d_gene: -
CDR3aa: CASSPGPMNTEAFF
CDR3nt: TGTGCCAGCAGTCCGGGACCGATGAACACTGAAGCTTTCTTT

len: 16
v_gene: TRBV4-1
j_gene: TRBJ2-5
abundance: once
d_gene: -
CDR3aa: CASSQGGRTTGETQYF
CDR3nt: TGCGCCAGCAGCCAAGGAGGACGGACTACAGGGGAGACCCAGTACTTC